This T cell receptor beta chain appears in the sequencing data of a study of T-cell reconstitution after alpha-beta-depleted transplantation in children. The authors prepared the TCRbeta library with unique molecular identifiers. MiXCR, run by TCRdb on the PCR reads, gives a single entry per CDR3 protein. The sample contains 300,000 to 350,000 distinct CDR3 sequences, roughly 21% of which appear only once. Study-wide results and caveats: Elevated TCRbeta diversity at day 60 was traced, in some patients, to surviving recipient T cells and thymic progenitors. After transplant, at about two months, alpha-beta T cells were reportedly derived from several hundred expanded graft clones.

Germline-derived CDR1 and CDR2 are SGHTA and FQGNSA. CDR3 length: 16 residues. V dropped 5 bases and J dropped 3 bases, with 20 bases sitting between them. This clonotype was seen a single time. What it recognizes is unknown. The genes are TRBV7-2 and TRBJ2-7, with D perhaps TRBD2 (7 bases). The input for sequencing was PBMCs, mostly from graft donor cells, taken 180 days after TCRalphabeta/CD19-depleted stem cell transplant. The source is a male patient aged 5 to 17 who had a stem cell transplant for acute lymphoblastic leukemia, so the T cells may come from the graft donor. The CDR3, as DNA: TGTGCCAGCAGCACACTCGGGGGGCCATCTGACTACGAGCAGTACTTC. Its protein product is CASSTLGGPSDYEQYF.